This T cell receptor beta chain was sequenced during a study of cytomegalovirus exposure and HLA in healthy donors. As for this clone: The antigen is not known.

Study-wide results and caveats: A few V segments could not be told apart, such as TRBV6-2 and TRBV6-3, and were left out. The authors assumed roughly uniform sequencing depth across donors for presence/absence analyses. For most subjects, TCR beta sequences were reported to predict HLA-A and HLA-B alleles with accuracy. A later examination showed that TCR association rates differed by HLA locus, with DRB1 most and HLA-C fewest.

The PCR was carried out with 60 Vbeta primers and 13 Jbeta primers. Clones were read by immunoSEQ multiplex PCR, and TCRdb kept only the in-frame ones, dropping some. The sample contains roughly 61,000 clones, about 89% of which appear only once. The CDR3 contains 16 residues. Germline CDR1 is SGHNT and CDR2 is YENEEA. The trim removed 2 bases at V and 2 bases at J, leaving 3 bases unmatched. Input material: PBMCs. The chain carries TRBV11-3 and TRBJ2-2; 9 bases are a match to TRBD2. This TCR came from a man younger than 40 in good health and CMV-seropositive. CDR3: CASSLLAGSNTGELFF. In nucleotides, the CDR3 is TGTGCCAGCAGCTTACTAGCGGGATCAAACACCGGGGAGCTGTTTTTT. Variable domain in full (rest from reference TRBV11-3 and TRBJ2-2): EAGVVQSPRYKIIEKKQPVAFWCNPISGHNTLYWYLQNLGQGPELLIRYENEEAVDDSQLPKDRFSAERLKGVDSTLKIQPAELGDSAVYLCASSLLAGSNTGELFFGEGSRLTVL.